This T cell receptor (beta chain) was documented in a study of blood T cells in healthy people across ages. Findings and limits, study-wide: Age brought a roughly linear fall in TCR beta diversity measured per million T cells. Considered underestimates were the diversity estimates obtained from one million T cells.

In its sample, this clonotype was seen a few times. Its specificity is unknown. Primers used in a second PCR of roughly 6 to 11 cycles were a sample-barcoded 5' primer and a J-beta primer mix. MiXCR, run by TCRdb on the 5' RACE reads, gives a single entry per CDR3 protein. In the table there are about a million distinct CDR3 sequences, 30% to 40% of which are singletons. Trimming pared 3 bases from V and 3 bases from J, leaving 12 bases between. This CDR3 is built from 14 residues. Germline lookup yields CDR1 SGHRS and CDR2 YFSETQ. This receptor was taken from a man aged 18 to 30 in good health. The rearrangement uses TRBV5-1 and TRBJ2-5; D is perhaps TRBD1 or TRBD2 (5 bases each). The source material was blood. CDR3 loop: CASSSIQGEETQYF. The CDR3 DNA reads TGCGCCAGCAGCTCGATCCAGGGAGAAGAGACCCAGTACTTC.